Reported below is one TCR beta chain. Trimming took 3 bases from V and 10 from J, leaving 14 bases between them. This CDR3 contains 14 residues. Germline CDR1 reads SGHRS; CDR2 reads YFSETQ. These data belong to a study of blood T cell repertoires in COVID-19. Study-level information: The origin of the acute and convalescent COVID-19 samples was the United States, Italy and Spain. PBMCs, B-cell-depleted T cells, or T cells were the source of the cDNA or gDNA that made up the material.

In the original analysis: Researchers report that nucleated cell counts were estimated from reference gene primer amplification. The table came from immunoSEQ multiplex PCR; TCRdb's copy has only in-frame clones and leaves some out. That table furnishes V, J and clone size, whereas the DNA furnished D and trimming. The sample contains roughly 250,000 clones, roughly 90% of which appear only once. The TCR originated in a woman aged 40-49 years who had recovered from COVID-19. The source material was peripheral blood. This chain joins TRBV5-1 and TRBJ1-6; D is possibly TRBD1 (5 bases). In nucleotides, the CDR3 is TGCGCCAGCAGCTCCCCCGGGGGTGGGTCACCCCTCCACTTT. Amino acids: CASSSPGGGSPLHF.